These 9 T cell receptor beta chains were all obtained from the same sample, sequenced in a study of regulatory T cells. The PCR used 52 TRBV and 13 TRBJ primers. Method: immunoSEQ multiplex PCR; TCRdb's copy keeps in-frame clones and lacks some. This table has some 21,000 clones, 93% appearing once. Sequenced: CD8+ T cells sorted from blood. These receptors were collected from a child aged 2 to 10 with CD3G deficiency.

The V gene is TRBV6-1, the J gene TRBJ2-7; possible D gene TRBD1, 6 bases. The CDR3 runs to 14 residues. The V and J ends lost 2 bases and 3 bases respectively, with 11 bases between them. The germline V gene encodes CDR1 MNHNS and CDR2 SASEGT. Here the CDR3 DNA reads TGTGCCAGCAGTGAATTGGACAGCCACTACGAGCAGTACTTC. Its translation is CASSELDSHYEQYF.

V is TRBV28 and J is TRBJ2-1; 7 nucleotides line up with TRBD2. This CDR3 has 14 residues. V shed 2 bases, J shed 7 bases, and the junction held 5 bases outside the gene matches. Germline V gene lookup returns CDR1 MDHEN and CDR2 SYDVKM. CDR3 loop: CASSLPTGRNEQFF. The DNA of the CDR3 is TGTGCCAGCAGTTTACCCACCGGGAGGAATGAGCAGTTCTTC.

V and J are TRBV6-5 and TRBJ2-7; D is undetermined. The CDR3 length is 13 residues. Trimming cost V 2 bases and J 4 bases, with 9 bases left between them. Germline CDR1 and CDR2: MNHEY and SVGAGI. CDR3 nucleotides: TGTGCCAGCAGTTACGGCGGAATATACGAGCAGTACTTC. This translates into CASSYGGIYEQYF.

CDR3 nucleotide sequence: TGTGCCAGTAGTCCCCTCGGAGGAACGGAAAAACTGTTTTTT. This translates into CASSPLGGTEKLFF. The V and J genes are TRBV19 and TRBJ1-4, with D hard to call. V was pared by 5 bases and J by 8 bases, with 15 bases between. The CDR3 is made up of 14 amino acids. Germline V gene sequence: CDR1 LNHDA, CDR2 SQIVND (reference sequence). Supplemented by reference TRBV19 and TRBJ1-4, the full variable domain reads DGGITQSPKYLFRKEGQNVTLSCEQNLNHDAMYWYRQDPGQGLRLIYYSQIVNDFQKGDIAEGYSVSREKKESFPLTVTSAQKNPTAFYLCASSPLGGTEKLFFGSGTQLSVL.

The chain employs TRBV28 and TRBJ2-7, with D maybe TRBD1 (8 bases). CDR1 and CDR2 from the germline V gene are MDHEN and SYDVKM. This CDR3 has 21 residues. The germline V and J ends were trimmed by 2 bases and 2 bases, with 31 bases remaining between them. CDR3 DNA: TGTGCCAGCAGTTTAGGGGCTCCCTGGACAGGGAAAGCGGGACCGACCTACGAGCAGTACTTC. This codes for CASSLGAPWTGKAGPTYEQYF.

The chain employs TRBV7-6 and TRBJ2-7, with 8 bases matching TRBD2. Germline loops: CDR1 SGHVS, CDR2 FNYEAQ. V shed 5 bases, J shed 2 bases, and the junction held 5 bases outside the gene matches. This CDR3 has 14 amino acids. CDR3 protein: CASSPTAGAYEQYF. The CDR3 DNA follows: TGTGCCAGCAGCCCCACAGCGGGAGCCTACGAGCAGTACTTC.

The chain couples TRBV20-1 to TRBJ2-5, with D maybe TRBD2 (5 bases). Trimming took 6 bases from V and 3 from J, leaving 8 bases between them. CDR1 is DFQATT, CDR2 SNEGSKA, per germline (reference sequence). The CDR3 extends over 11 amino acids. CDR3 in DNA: TGCAGTGCGCGGGCGGAAGAGACCCAGTACTTC. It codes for CSARAEETQYF.

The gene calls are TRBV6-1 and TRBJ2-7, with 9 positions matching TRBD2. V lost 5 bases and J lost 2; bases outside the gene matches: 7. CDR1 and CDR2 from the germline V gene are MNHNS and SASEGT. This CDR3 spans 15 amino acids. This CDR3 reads CASSRLAGSTYEQYF. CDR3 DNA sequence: TGTGCCAGCAGTAGGCTAGCGGGGAGCACCTACGAGCAGTACTTC.

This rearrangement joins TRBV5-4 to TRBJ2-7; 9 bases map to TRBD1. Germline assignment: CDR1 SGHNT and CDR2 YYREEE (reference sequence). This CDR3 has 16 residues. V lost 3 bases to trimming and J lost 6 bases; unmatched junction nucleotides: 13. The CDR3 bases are TGTGCCAGCAGCTCTGGGCGATTACAGGGGGCGTTCGAGCAGTACTTC. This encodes CASSSGRLQGAFEQYF.